The clone carrying this TCR beta chain was counted between two and nine times. The authors obtained PBMCs from roughly 10 ml of fresh peripheral blood. Amplified regions were TCR beta CDR3 sequences from RNA transcripts. The primer set for the first-round RT-PCR of the TCR CDR3 was HTBI. TCRdb fed the multiplex PCR reads into MiXCR, producing one record per CDR3 protein. The sample has around 380,000 distinct CDR3 sequences; roughly 14% are singletons. The entry originates in a study of T cells in Graves' hyperthyroidism and ophthalmopathy. Background on the study: Staff took peripheral blood when the initial diagnosis was made, before any treatment began.

The CDR3 spans 15 residues. Germline CDR1 is SGHNT and CDR2 is YENEEA. The ends were cut back, 4 bases at V and 5 bases at J, with 17 bases in the middle. The chain combines TRBV11-3 with TRBJ1-2, with D hard to call. The sequenced sample consisted of blood. The sequence was obtained from a man aged 25-45 years with Graves' hyperthyroidism that later progressed to Graves' ophthalmopathy. CDR3 region: CASSSRSSATYGYTF. The CDR3 coding sequence is TGTGCCAGCAGCTCCAGGTCTTCGGCGACATATGGCTACACCTTC. The full variable domain, completed using reference TRBV11-3 and TRBJ1-2, is EAGVVQSPRYKIIEKKQPVAFWCNPISGHNTLYWYLQNLGQGPELLIRYENEEAVDDSQLPKDRFSAERLKGVDSTLKIQPAELGDSAVYLCASSSRSSATYGYTFGSGTRLTVV.